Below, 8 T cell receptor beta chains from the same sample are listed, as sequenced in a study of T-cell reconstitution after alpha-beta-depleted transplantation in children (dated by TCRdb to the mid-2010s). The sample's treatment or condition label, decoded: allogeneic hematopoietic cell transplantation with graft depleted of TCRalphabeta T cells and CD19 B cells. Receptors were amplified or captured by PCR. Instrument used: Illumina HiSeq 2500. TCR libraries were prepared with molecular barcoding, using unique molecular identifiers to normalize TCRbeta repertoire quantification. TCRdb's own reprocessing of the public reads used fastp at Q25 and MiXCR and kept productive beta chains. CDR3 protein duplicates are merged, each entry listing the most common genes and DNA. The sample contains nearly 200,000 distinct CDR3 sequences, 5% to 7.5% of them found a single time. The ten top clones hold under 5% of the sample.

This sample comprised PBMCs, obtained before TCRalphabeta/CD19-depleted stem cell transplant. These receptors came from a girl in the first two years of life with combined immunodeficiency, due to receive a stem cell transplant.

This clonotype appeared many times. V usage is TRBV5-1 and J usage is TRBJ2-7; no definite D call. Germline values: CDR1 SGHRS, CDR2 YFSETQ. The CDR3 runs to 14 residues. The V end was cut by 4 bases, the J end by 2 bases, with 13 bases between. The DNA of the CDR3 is TGCGCCAGCAGCATAAGGGATTCCCCCTACGAGCAGTACTTC. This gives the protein CASSIRDSPYEQYF.

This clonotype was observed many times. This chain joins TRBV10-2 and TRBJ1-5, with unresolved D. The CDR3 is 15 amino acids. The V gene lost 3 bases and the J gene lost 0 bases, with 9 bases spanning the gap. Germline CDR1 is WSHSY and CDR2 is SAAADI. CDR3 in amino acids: CASSEPTGSNQPQHF. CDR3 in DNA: TGCGCCAGCAGTGAACCGACGGGTAGCAATCAGCCCCAGCATTTT.

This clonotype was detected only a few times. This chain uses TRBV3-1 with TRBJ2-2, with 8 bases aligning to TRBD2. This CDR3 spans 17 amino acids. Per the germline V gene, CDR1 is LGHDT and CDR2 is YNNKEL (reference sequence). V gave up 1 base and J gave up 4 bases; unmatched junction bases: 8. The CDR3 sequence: CASSQGSSGRSTGELFF. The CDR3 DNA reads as TGTGCCAGCAGCCAAGGGTCGAGCGGGAGATCCACCGGGGAGCTGTTTTTT.

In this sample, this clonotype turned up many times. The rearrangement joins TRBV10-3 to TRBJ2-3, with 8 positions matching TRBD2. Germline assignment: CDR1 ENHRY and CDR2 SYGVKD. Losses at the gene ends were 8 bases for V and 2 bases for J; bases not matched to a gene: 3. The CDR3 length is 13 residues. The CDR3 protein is CAISGGATDTQYF. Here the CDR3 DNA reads TGTGCCATCTCGGGAGGGGCCACAGATACGCAGTATTTT.

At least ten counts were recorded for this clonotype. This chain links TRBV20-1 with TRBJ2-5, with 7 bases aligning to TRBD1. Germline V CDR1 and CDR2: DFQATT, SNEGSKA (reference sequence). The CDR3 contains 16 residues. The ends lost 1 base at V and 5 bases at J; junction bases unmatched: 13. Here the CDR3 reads CSARGHTDRELETQYF. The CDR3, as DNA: TGCAGTGCTAGAGGTCACACAGACAGGGAGCTGGAGACCCAGTACTTC.

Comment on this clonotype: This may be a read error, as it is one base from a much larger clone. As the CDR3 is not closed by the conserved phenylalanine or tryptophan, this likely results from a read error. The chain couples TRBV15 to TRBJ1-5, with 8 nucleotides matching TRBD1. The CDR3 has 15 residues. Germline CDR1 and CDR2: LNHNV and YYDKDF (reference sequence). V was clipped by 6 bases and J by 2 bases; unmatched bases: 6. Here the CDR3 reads CATRSGTGGNQPQHC. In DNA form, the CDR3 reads TGTGCCACCAGGTCAGGGACAGGAGGCAATCAGCCCCAGCATTGT.

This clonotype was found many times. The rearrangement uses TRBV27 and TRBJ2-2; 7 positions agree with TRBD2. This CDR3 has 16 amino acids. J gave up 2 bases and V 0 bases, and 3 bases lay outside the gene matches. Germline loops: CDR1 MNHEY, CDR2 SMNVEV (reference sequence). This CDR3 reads CASSLSGGINTGELFF. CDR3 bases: TGTGCCAGCAGTTTATCGGGAGGGATAAACACCGGGGAGCTGTTTTTT.

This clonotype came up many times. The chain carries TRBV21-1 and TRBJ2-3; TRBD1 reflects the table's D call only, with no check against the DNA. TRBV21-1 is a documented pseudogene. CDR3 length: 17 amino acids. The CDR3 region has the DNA TGTGCCAGCAGCAAAGTCCGACGGGGCGGAAGCACAGATACGCAGTATTTT. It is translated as CASSKVRRGGSTDTQYF.